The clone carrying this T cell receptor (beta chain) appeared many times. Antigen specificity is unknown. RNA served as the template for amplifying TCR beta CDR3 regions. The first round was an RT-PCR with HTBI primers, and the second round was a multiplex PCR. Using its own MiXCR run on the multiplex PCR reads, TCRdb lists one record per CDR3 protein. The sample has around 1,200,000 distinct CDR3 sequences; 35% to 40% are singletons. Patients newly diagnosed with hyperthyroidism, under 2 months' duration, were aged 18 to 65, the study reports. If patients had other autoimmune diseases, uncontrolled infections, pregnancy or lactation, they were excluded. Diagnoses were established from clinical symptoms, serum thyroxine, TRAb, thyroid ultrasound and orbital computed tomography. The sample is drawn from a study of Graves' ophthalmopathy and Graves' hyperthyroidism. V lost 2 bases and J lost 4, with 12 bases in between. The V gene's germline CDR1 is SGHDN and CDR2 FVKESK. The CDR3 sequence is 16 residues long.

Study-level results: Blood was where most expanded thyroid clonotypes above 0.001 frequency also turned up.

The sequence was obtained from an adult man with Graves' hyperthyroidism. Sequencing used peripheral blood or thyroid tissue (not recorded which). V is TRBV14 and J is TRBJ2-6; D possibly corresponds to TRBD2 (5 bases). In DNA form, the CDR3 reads TGTGCCAGCAGCCAACTCAGAGGGCCCGGGGCCAACGTCCTGACTTTC. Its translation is CASSQLRGPGANVLTF.